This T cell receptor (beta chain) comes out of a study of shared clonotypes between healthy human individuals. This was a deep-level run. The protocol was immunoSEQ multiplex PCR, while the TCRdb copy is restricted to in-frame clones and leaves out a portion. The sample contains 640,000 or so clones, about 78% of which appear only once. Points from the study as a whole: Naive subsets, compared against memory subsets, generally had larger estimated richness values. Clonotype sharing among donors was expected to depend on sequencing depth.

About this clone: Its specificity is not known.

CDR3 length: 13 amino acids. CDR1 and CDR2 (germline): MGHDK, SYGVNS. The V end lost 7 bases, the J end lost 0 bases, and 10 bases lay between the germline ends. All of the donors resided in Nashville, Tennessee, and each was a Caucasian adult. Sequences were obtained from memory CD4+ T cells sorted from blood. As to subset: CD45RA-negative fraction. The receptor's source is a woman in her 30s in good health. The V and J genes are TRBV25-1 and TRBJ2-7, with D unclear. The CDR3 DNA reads TGTGCCAGCAAAGACACTTACTCCTACGAGCAGTACTTC. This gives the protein CASKDTYSYEQYF.